The clone carrying this T cell receptor beta chain was detected only a few times. No antigen is known for it. This was the immunoSEQ version 4 assay in survey mode. The data were produced by immunoSEQ multiplex PCR, yet TCRdb's version contains in-frame clones alone and is incomplete. This table holds roughly 13,000 clones, under 70% found once. Overlapping HIV-1 Gag 15-mer peptides at 0.95 to 1 ug per peptide per mL were used. Sorting of responding CD4+ T cells relied on upregulated CD40 ligand together with CD69. Suppressive ART was started during chronic HIV-1 infection in these adults. PBMCs were depleted of CD8+ T cells before stimulation. This CDR3 is 13 amino acids long. V was trimmed by 0 bases and J by 14 bases, leaving 15 bases between them. In germline, CDR1 is LGHDT, CDR2 YNNKEL (reference sequence). This entry is derived from a study of persistence of HIV-infected CD4 T cells. Study-wide context: A median of 8 years of suppressive ART preceded sampling.

The clonotype originates from an adult man with HIV who was CMV-seropositive. Sequenced material: CD4+ T cells sorted from PBMCs after roughly 18-hour stimulation, taken from a patient who received antiretroviral therapy. The gene calls are TRBV3-1 (or the pseudogene TRBV3-2) and TRBJ2-3; perhaps TRBD2 as D (6 bases). The CDR3: CASSQDRRGEPYF. The CDR3 bases are TGTGCCAGCAGCCAAGATCGGAGGGGTGAACCGTATTTT.